This T cell receptor beta chain stems from a study of PD-L1 blockade in urothelial cancer. About the study: In 2014 therapy began: atezolizumab 1,200 mg intravenously every 3 weeks. Per blood sample, T cells had a median of 141,255. Blood drawn 3 weeks (second dose) and 6 weeks after treatment start was analyzed.

Trimming removed 6 bases from V and 4 bases from J, with 13 bases in between. The germline CDR1 and CDR2 sequences are MNHEY and SVGAGI. The CDR3 is 14 residues long. Generated by immunoSEQ multiplex PCR, the TCRdb table keeps only in-frame clones and is missing some. Altogether 50,000 to 65,000 clones are present, roughly 84% being singletons, with the ten largest covering 5.8%. The chain carries TRBV6-5 and TRBJ2-1; perhaps TRBD2 as D (5 bases). This TCR came from a man between 35 and 55 years old with urothelial cancer. The source material was PBMCs, sampled around atezolizumab (anti-PD-L1) treatment. Here the CDR3 DNA reads TGTGCCAGCAGGCGAGGGAAAGGGTACAATGAGCAGTTCTTC. The encoded protein is CASRRGKGYNEQFF.